Given below is one T cell receptor beta chain in context. The clone's antigen remains unknown. The DNA ends 3 residues before the CDR3 does, and the rest of the CDR3 is filled in from the germline J gene. Every participant had a single incident cervical HPV16 infection, and women with prevalent HPV16 infections were excluded. Cervical HPV DNA was detected with MY09/MY11 PCR, and genotyping was done with dot-blot hybridization. Roughly 16 mL of heparinized blood were centrifuged, and the buffy coat was split into aliquots, frozen at -30 degrees C, and then kept at -80 degrees C. QIAGEN kits were used to extract genomic DNA from the buffy coat specimens. The immunoSEQ assay used multiplex PCR to amplify TCR beta CDR3 regions from an average of roughly 1.2 ug of genomic DNA per sample. The assay corrected primer bias using a complete synthetic TCR repertoire to establish an amplification baseline. The amplicons were sequenced on the Illumina platform. The source study handled its data this way. Error correction of the sequences involved clustering with frequency ratios plus a modified nearest-neighbor algorithm, after which the sequences were analyzed in the immunoSEQ Analyzer using IMGT gene definitions. At each rarefaction depth, TCR richness and evenness were averaged across 20 rarefaction repeats, and any sample with fewer sequences than the depth was left out. Wilcoxon rank sum tests with FDR correction were used to compare relative abundances of V, D and J genes between the groups. For the blinded duplicates, the intraclass correlation was 95% to 97% for TCR richness and averaged 76.4% across about 70 gene segments. TCRdb holds this immuneACCESS table with in-frame rearrangements only. Some clones are missing; in checked studies, unresolved V genes explain under half, and the rest has no known cause. The V and J calls and clone size were taken over from that table, and D and trimming were inferred from the DNA. This sample's clone table shows about 22,000 clones. The ten largest clones take up over 4.5% of the sample.

The CDR3 sequence holds 16 residues, the cysteine and phenylalanine included. Of the CDR3's DNA, 39 bases were read; they are in frame from base 1. Via the germline V gene (reference sequence), CDR1 is PRHDT and CDR2 FYEKMQ. The data were obtained in a study of T cells in women clearing cervical HPV infection listed by TCRdb under 2018. Looking at the study overall: Cases were some 26 women with histologically confirmed HPV16-related CIN3 or worse, including a couple of invasive cancers. Controls were over 20 women whose single incident HPV16 infection cleared within 12 months without precancer or cancer developing. Blood from cases was collected at the visit where the lesion was first found, while blood from controls was collected once the infection could no longer be detected. Among cases, blood sampling occurred a median of 149 days after lesion detection, with an interquartile range of roughly 90 to 200 days. Since only a few of the women had HLA typing available, the possibility that HLA type was acting as a confounder could not be ruled out. Nested within Costa Rica's Guanacaste HPV Natural History Study, an exploratory proof-of-principle case-control study compared TCR repertoires across cervical HPV16 outcomes. Cases were matched to controls by age within five years and by the year the sample was collected. Cases had a median age of approximately 35 years compared with 37 to 45 for controls, and baseline characteristics showed no significant differences between the groups. The parent cohort enrolled 8,500 to 13,000 women aged 18 or older in Guanacaste, Costa Rica, during about 1993 to 1994 and followed them for more than 6 years. Five blinded duplicates per group were added as quality controls, giving 60 or so samples: 50 or so participants and roughly ten replicates. Paper-wide results and their limitations: Because the number of T cells in each sample was unknown, differences in richness could reflect differing T-cell content rather than repertoire biology. Lower TRBV6-7 relative abundance was observed in cases than in controls (about 0.099% versus 0.17%; Bonferroni P = 0.0008). The cross-sectional design could not show whether the associations came before the infection or were a result of it, and neither effector/memory subsets nor HPV-specific T cells were isolated. TCR repertoire richness was significantly higher in CIN3+ cases than in controls across sequencing depths, while evenness did not differ. Random forest classifiers that combined richness and V gene abundances separated cases from controls with an estimated AUC of roughly 0.83.

The sequenced material came from blood buffy coat. The chain employs TRBV13 and TRBJ2-4, and 7 bases in between align with TRBD2. This receptor was taken from a woman between 18 and 75 years old with a cervical HPV16 infection that either progressed to CIN3+ or cleared (not recorded which). This receptor carries the CDR3 CASSLGLGEGIAGQYF. The CDR3 bases that were read are TGTGCCAGCAGCTTAGGCCTTGGGGAGGGGATTGCTGGT.